This paragraph reports one T cell receptor beta chain. The antigen is undetermined. Expressed TCRB transcripts were sequenced because the isolated RNA had all been reverse transcribed beforehand. Clones were sequenced by immunoSEQ multiplex PCR, and TCRdb holds only the in-frame ones, with some missing. The repertoire holds approximately 170,000 clones, with approximately 8.1% as singletons. The data derive from a study of beta chain features in type 1 diabetes. Regarding the study as a whole: VDJ junctions from type 1 diabetes patients carried fewer insertions and larger deletions. TCRB CDR3s from Type 1 diabetes patients were moderately but significantly shorter in all four CD4+ subsets.

Sequencing was carried out using central memory CD4+ T cells from blood. The receptor was derived from a woman aged 40 to 50 with type 1 diabetes.

The CDR3 region has the DNA TGTGCCAGCAGTTTCGTTCAGGAAGCTTTCTTT. Its protein is CASSFVQEAFF. The chain is built from TRBV28 and TRBJ1-1; D not certain. This CDR3 contains 11 residues. Germline values: CDR1 MDHEN, CDR2 SYDVKM. The V and J ends lost 3 bases and 8 bases respectively, with 7 bases between them.